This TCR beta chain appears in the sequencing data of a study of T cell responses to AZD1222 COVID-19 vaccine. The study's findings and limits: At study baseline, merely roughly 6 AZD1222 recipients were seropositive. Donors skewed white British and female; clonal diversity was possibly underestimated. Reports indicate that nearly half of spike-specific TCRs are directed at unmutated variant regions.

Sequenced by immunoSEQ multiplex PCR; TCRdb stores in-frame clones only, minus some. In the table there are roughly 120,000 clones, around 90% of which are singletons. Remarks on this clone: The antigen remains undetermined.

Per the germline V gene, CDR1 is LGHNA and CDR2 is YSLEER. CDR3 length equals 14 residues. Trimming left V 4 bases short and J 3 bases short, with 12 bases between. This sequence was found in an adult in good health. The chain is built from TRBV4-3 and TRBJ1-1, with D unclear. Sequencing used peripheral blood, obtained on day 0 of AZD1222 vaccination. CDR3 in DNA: TGCGCCAGCAGCCTAGCTGGGCGGCACACTGAAGCTTTCTTT. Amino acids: CASSLAGRHTEAFF.